The T cell receptor (beta chain) under discussion was sequenced for a study of T cell responses to AZD1222 COVID-19 vaccine. General study results and limits: Unmutated variant regions reportedly attract nearly half of all spike-specific TCRs.

In germline, CDR1 is SNHLY, CDR2 FYNNEI. Trimming took 3 bases from V and 0 from J, leaving 5 bases between them. The CDR3 length is 14 residues. Data came from immunoSEQ multiplex PCR; TCRdb stores just in-frame clones and leaves some out. Of 110,000 to 150,000 clones in the sample, about 94% were seen once. To note about this clone: Its antigen is currently unknown.

The chain couples TRBV2 to TRBJ1-4; D is uncertain. Sequenced material: peripheral blood, taken on day 0 of AZD1222 vaccination. The sequence derives from an adult in good health. The CDR3 DNA reads TGTGCCAGCAGTGATATAGCAACTAATGAAAAACTGTTTTTT. Translated, it gives CASSDIATNEKLFF.